One sample yielded the 9 T cell receptor beta chains listed below, sequenced in a study of OX40 agonist ivuxolimab in advanced cancers. TCRdb keeps only in-frame clones here, not all; method: immunoSEQ multiplex PCR. The data contain 65,000 to 75,000 clones, 70% to 90% of them singletons. The starting material was CD4+ or CD8+ T cells sorted from blood, obtained in a trial of the OX40 agonist ivuxolimab. The receptors shown here come from an adult with an advanced solid tumor such as melanoma, head and neck, liver or kidney cancer.

V is TRBV7-2 and J is TRBJ1-2; tentatively, D is TRBD1 (5 bases). Trimming stripped 2 bases from V and 0 bases from J, with 7 bases between. This CDR3 is 14 amino acids long. Germline values: CDR1 SGHTA, CDR2 FQGNSA. This CDR3 reads CASSLQGSNYGYTF. The CDR3 DNA reads as TGTGCCAGCAGCTTACAGGGATCTAACTATGGCTACACCTTC. The complete variable domain, with remaining parts taken from reference TRBV7-2 and TRBJ1-2, reads GAGVSQSPSNKVTEKGKDVELRCDPISGHTALYWYRQSLGQGLEFLIYFQGNSAPDKSGLPSDRFSAERTGGSVSTLTIQRTQQEDSAVYLCASSLQGSNYGYTFGSGTRLTVV.

This clone was observed once. The CDR3: CSAEVQENTEAFF. The CDR3 DNA reads as TGCAGCGCAGAGGTACAGGAGAACACTGAAGCTTTCTTT. The chain is built from TRBV29-1 and TRBJ1-1, with a possible D match to TRBD1 (5 bases). Trimming pared 7 bases from V and 1 base from J, leaving 13 bases between. The CDR3 extends over 13 amino acids. Germline loops: CDR1 SQVTM, CDR2 ANQGSEA.

The chain has TRBV28 and TRBJ1-2; D gene unclear. Germline V gene data show CDR1 as MDHEN and CDR2 as SYDVKM. Trimming pared 4 bases from V and 8 bases from J, leaving 8 bases between. The CDR3 consists of 11 residues. This CDR3 reads CASSSVLGYTF. As DNA, the CDR3 is TGTGCCAGCAGTTCGGTGTTAGGCTACACCTTC.

This clone is a singleton in its sample. The chain couples TRBV6-6 to TRBJ2-5; TRBD2 matches at 11 bases. TRBJ2-7 explains the end of the DNA better; the J call may be wrong. The germline CDR1 and CDR2 sequences are MNHNY and SVGAGI (reference sequence). This CDR3 comprises 16 residues. The CDR3 DNA sequence: TGTGCCAGCAGTTACCTGAAAACTAGCGGGAGCTACGAGCAGTACTTC. Protein product: CASSYLKTSGSYEQYF.

The rearrangement links TRBV5-6 to TRBJ1-1; D is perhaps TRBD1 (5 bases). V was cut by 0 bases and J by 1 base, with 7 bases left in between. The CDR3 sequence is 14 residues long. Germline V CDR1 and CDR2: SGHDT, YYEEEE. The CDR3 reads CASSLVQGNTEAFF. CDR3 coding DNA: TGTGCCAGCAGCTTGGTTCAGGGGAACACTGAAGCTTTCTTT.

J is TRBJ2-7 and V is TRBV29-1, with 8 bases fitting TRBD2. The ends lost 4 bases at V and 5 bases at J; junction bases unmatched: 4. This CDR3 is built from 12 residues. CDR1 and CDR2 from the germline V gene are SQVTM and ANQGSEA. Written as DNA, the CDR3 is TGCAGCGTTGCGGGGGGGCGAGACGAGCAGTACTTC. Protein: CSVAGGRDEQYF.

The chain has TRBV5-1 and TRBJ2-7, with TRBD2 matching 7 bases. V lost 4 bases and J lost 6; bases outside the gene matches: 13. CDR3 length: 15 residues. Germline V gene lookup returns CDR1 SGHRS and CDR2 YFSETQ. This chain's CDR3 is CASSAVVGGPSEQYF. CDR3 bases: TGCGCCAGCAGCGCGGTCGTGGGAGGGCCAAGCGAGCAGTACTTC. The entire variable domain, with the rest obtained from reference TRBV5-1 and TRBJ2-7, is as follows: KAGVTQTPRYLIKTRGQQVTLSCSPISGHRSVSWYQQTPGQGLQFLFEYFSETQRNKGNFPGRFSGRQFSNSRSEMNVSTLELGDSALYLCASSAVVGGPSEQYFGPGTRLTVT.

The CDR3 loop reads CASRPTGRGPGYTF. The CDR3 region has the DNA TGTGCCAGCAGGCCCACGGGGAGGGGGCCTGGCTACACCTTC. The chain has TRBV27 and TRBJ1-2, with 7 bases fitting TRBD1. J was trimmed by 7 bases and V by 6 bases; bases with no gene match: 11. Germline CDR1 is MNHEY and CDR2 is SMNVEV (reference sequence). CDR3 size: 14 residues.

CDR3: CASSEGFLAGGPTGELFF. The CDR3 DNA reads as TGTGCCAGCAGTGAAGGTTTCCTAGCGGGGGGCCCTACCGGGGAGCTGTTTTTT. The chain recombines TRBV6-1 with TRBJ2-2; 11 nucleotides agree with TRBD2. Germline V lookup: CDR1 MNHNS, CDR2 SASEGT. Trimming removed 1 base from V and 5 bases from J; junction bases left unmatched: 9. The CDR3 is 18 amino acids.